This T cell receptor (beta chain) appears in the sequencing data of a study of T-cell memory formation after mild COVID-19 (dated by TCRdb to about 2021). Study-level background: Most TCR sequence clusters were specific to one of the two donors. In two donors, T-cell clones that expanded and contracted after mild COVID-19 were tracked by sequencing TCRalpha and TCRbeta repertoires over time. The cohort was made up of two young adult volunteers, one female and one male, who were previously healthy. General study outcomes and caveats: Contracting CD4+ clones turned up mainly in the CM and EM memory subsets, whereas EMRA was where CD8+ clones were enriched. SARS-CoV-2 specificity of the second-wave clones peaking on day 37 was not confirmed. The study included only a couple of mild cases, and larger cohorts that include severe cases with pre-infection samples were judged to be necessary. The detection of some responding clones in pre-infection memory suggests that pre-existing cross-reactive memory T cells joined the SARS-CoV-2 response. Clones that contracted from day 15 to 85 showed balanced CD4/CD8 phenotypes, whereas a second wave of clones that expanded from day 15 to 37 leaned towards CD4+.

On this clonotype itself: Its cognate antigen has yet to be identified. No clone much larger than this one lies a single base away; base qualities are absent.

Instrument used: Illumina NovaSeq 6000. TCRalpha and TCRbeta cDNA libraries were constructed by 5'RACE with constant-segment primers, with sample barcodes and unique molecular identifiers being introduced. Trizol reagent was used to extract RNA from every sample. Amplification of the libraries took two PCR steps, and the second step added a second sample barcode plus Illumina TruSeq adapters. Sequencing of the libraries was done on an Illumina NovaSeq, producing 2 x 150 bp paired-end reads. In the paper's pipeline: The reads were demultiplexed and collapsed into UMI-guided consensus sequences using migec v1.2.7. Using mixcr v2.1.11, UMI consensuses were aligned to TRA and TRB V and J templates and then assembled into clonotypes. Clonotypes were classified as expanded or contracted when called significant by both edgeR and NoisET, with noise models trained on biological replicates. For edgeR calls, a false discovery rate-adjusted p below 0.01 and a log2 fold-change threshold of 1 were applied. As an exploratory analysis of dynamics, max-normalized trajectories of the 1000 most abundant clonotypes were examined by PCA with hierarchical clustering. The CD4 or CD8 phenotype of responding clones was assigned using the separately sequenced CD4+ and CD8+ repertoires. Starting from the raw public reads, TCRdb applied fastp trimming at Q25, assembled clones with MiXCR and retained in-frame beta chains. Rows are unified per CDR3 protein, each entry keeping the most common DNA and genes. For this entry, the V and J calls and clone size follow TCRdb and not the study's own pipeline. Present in this sample are 280,000 or so distinct CDR3 sequences, around 8% of which were seen just once. Of the sample, about 20% is held by the ten largest clones.

Ficoll-Paque density gradient centrifugation was used to isolate PBMCs. Sequenced sample: PBMCs or a T cell subset sorted from them (not recorded which). This clonotype was sampled from a man between 18 and 29 years old who had mild COVID-19 (a few samples of this study predate the infection). The sample titles of this study are shuffled in the database, so cell type and time point are left out; the donor was told from shared clones.

The DNA is TGTGCCAGCAGTTTACGGGAGGGTAATGAAAAACTGTTTTTT. This yields the protein CASSLREGNEKLFF. The chain joins TRBV27 to TRBJ1-4, with no reliable assignment of the D segment. Including cysteine and phenylalanine, the CDR3 has 14 amino acids. Only the CDR3 region is kept as DNA, spanning 42 bases read in frame from base 1. V lost 2 bases and J lost 4 bases; the stretch between them is 8 bases long. According to the germline V gene (reference sequence), CDR1 reads MNHEY and CDR2 reads SMNVEV.